The present T cell receptor (beta chain) was sequenced within a study of shared clonotypes between healthy human individuals. The germline V gene has CDR1 MDHEN and CDR2 SYDVKM. V lost 7 bases and J lost 0; bases outside the gene matches: 8. This CDR3 comprises 16 residues. TCRdb's table, derived via immunoSEQ multiplex PCR, lists solely in-frame clones and lacks some. The data show 740,000 or so clones, around 73% seen once. Free of recent acute infections or vaccinations, the donors were healthy HIV-negative adults. Material: memory CD4+ T cells sorted from blood. The subset: CD45RA-negative fraction. The clonotype originates from a woman aged 25 to 39 in good health. The genes are TRBV28 and TRBJ1-2; 10 nucleotides line up with TRBD1. CDR3 coding DNA: TGTGCCAGCATCCTGTCCGGGACAGGGGCTAACTATGGCTACACCTTC. This translates into CASILSGTGANYGYTF.